The 21 T cell receptor beta chains in this list originate from one sample, sequenced in a study of CD8+CD57+ T cells in acquired aplastic anemia. Profiling of TCR beta VDJ combinations and CDR3 sequences used genomic DNA as template. TCRdb re-analysed the reads in MiXCR, keeping a single row per CDR3 protein. The table lists 150,000 to 200,000 distinct CDR3 sequences, roughly 40% of them singletons. The sequencing sample was made of sorted CD4+, CD8+, or CD8+CD57+ T cells (not recorded which) from PBMCs. These receptors originate from a human donor in good health.

In the case of this clonotype: Sequence at one end of the junction differs from germline and may be a read error. The rearrangement joins TRBV15 to TRBJ1-2, with TRBD1 as a possible D gene (6 bases). The CDR3 has 16 amino acids. Germline V lookup: CDR1 LNHNV, CDR2 YYDKDF (reference sequence). The CDR3, as DNA: TGCGCCACCAGCAGAGATGGACAGACGGCCGGCTATGGCTACACCTTC. Its translation is CATSRDGQTAGYGYTF.

The J gene is TRBJ2-3, the V gene TRBV5-1; 14 nucleotides agree with TRBD2. CDR3 length equals 16 residues. Germline-derived CDR1 and CDR2 are SGHRS and YFSETQ. Losses at the gene ends were 5 bases for V and 3 bases for J; bases not matched to a gene: 5. The CDR3 bases are TGCGCCAGCAGAGCCGGGACTAGCGGGAGTACAGATACGCAGTATTTT. Its translation is CASRAGTSGSTDTQYF. The full variable domain, its missing parts supplied by reference TRBV5-1 and TRBJ2-3, is KAGVTQTPRYLIKTRGQQVTLSCSPISGHRSVSWYQQTPGQGLQFLFEYFSETQRNKGNFPGRFSGRQFSNSRSEMNVSTLELGDSALYLCASRAGTSGSTDTQYFGPGTRLTVL.

The chain links TRBV2 to TRBJ1-3; the D is unclear. Germline CDR1 is SNHLY and CDR2 is FYNNEI. The CDR3 is 14 residues long. The V and J ends lost 7 bases and 0 bases respectively, with 10 bases between them. CDR3 in DNA: TGTGCCAGCAAACTAGACAACTCTGGAAACACCATATATTTT. This translates into CASKLDNSGNTIYF. The complete variable domain, with remaining parts taken from reference TRBV2 and TRBJ1-3, reads EPEVTQTPSHQVTQMGQEVILRCVPISNHLYFYWYRQILGQKVEFLVSFYNNEISEKSEIFDDQFSVERPDGSNFTLKIRSTKLEDSAMYFCASKLDNSGNTIYFGEGSWLTVV.

V gene TRBV29-1 combines with J gene TRBJ2-1; D gene unclear. V was cut by 3 bases and J by 9 bases, with 12 bases left in between. The CDR3 totals 12 residues. In germline, CDR1 is SQVTM, CDR2 ANQGSEA. The CDR3 sequence is CSVDVVGSEQFF. The DNA of the CDR3 is TGCAGCGTTGATGTGGTGGGGTCTGAGCAGTTCTTC.

The V gene is TRBV29-1, the J gene TRBJ1-2; 7 bases map to TRBD1. V lost 6 bases and J lost 4; bases outside the gene matches: 8. Germline values: CDR1 SQVTM, CDR2 ANQGSEA. The CDR3 runs 13 residues. CDR3 sequence reads: CSVPGQRAYGYTF. CDR3 in DNA: TGCAGCGTGCCGGGACAGCGGGCCTATGGCTACACCTTC.

The CDR3 nucleotides read TGTGCCAGTAGTATAGTCGGGGACAGGGTTGACGAGCAGTACTTC. Protein: CASSIVGDRVDEQYF. The chain employs TRBV19 and TRBJ2-7; TRBD1 matches at 9 bases. CDR1 and CDR2 (germline): LNHDA, SQIVND (reference sequence). This CDR3 has 15 residues. V lost 1 base and J lost 5; bases outside the gene matches: 6.

This clonotype was seen at least ten times. This chain links TRBV2 with TRBJ2-5; D ambiguous. Germline CDR1 and CDR2: SNHLY and FYNNEI. This CDR3 has 12 amino acids. The ends were cut back, 4 bases at V and 6 bases at J, with 9 bases in the middle. The CDR3 DNA is TGTGCCAGCAGTGGGTCCGTGCAGACCCAGTACTTC. Translated: CASSGSVQTQYF. Combining the CDR3 with reference TRBV2 and TRBJ2-5 gives the whole variable domain EPEVTQTPSHQVTQMGQEVILRCVPISNHLYFYWYRQILGQKVEFLVSFYNNEISEKSEIFDDQFSVERPDGSNFTLKIRSTKLEDSAMYFCASSGSVQTQYFGPGTRLLVL.

This clonotype was found many times. The chain links TRBV3-1 to TRBJ1-6; possible D gene TRBD1, 6 bases. The CDR3 is 14 residues long. V lost 6 bases, J lost 6 bases, and 12 bases lay in between. Germline lookup yields CDR1 LGHDT and CDR2 YNNKEL (reference sequence). CDR3 bases: TGTGCCAGCAGTAACAGGGAAGGTAATTCACCCCTCCACTTT. It translates to CASSNREGNSPLHF.

In this sample, this clonotype turned up many times. This chain connects TRBV2 to TRBJ1-5, with D perhaps matching TRBD1 (6 bases). Germline CDR1 reads SNHLY; CDR2 reads FYNNEI. V dropped 6 bases and J dropped 5 bases, with 11 bases sitting between them. The CDR3 totals 13 residues. The CDR3 is CASRETGDQPQHF. As DNA, the CDR3 is TGTGCCAGCAGGGAGACAGGAGATCAGCCCCAGCATTTT.

This sequence joins TRBV15 and TRBJ2-7; D not certain. Between the trimmed V and J ends, which lost 0 bases and 1 base, there was a span of 10 bases. The CDR3 length is 15 residues. In germline, CDR1 is LNHNV, CDR2 YYDKDF (reference sequence). In DNA form, the CDR3 reads TGTGCCACCAGCAGAGATCCTACGGTATCCTACGAGCAGTACTTC. Translated, it gives CATSRDPTVSYEQYF.

This clonotype showed up many times. The gene calls are TRBV10-1 and TRBJ2-7; no firm D call. CDR3 length: 11 residues. With 3 bases removed from V and 2 bases from J, the gap between germline ends came to 2 bases. The germline CDR1 and CDR2 sequences are WNHNN and SYGVQD (reference sequence). This chain's CDR3 is CASSDTYEQYF. The CDR3 bases are TGCGCCAGCAGTGACACCTACGAGCAGTACTTC.

The gene calls are TRBV5-1 and TRBJ2-4; 10 nucleotides align to TRBD1. V was pared by 4 bases and J by 4 bases, with 5 bases of the junction left unmatched. The CDR3 extends over 15 amino acids. Per germline, CDR1 SGHRS and CDR2 YFSETQ. The CDR3 loop reads CASSLPGQGKNIQYF. The CDR3 nucleotides read TGCGCCAGCAGCCTTCCGGGACAGGGGAAAAACATTCAGTACTTC.

In its sample, this clonotype was seen a few times. In nucleotides, the CDR3 is TGCGCCAGCAGGGACGGTTATAATTCACCCCTCCACTTT. Translated: CASRDGYNSPLHF. The rearrangement joins TRBV4-1 to TRBJ1-6, with no clear D. CDR1 is MGHRA and CDR2 is YSYEKL in the germline V gene. The CDR3 sequence is 13 residues long. The ends were cut back, 6 bases at V and 4 bases at J, with 7 bases in the middle.

This clonotype has ten or more counts. In DNA form, the CDR3 reads TGTGCCAGCAGCCAAGTCGCCCTAGGGACAGGGACTAATGAAAAACTGTTTTTT. Translation: CASSQVALGTGTNEKLFF. This chain connects TRBV14 to TRBJ1-4; 9 bases are shared with TRBD1. Trimming removed 1 base from V and 2 bases from J; junction bases left unmatched: 8. Germline CDR1 SGHDN, CDR2 FVKESK. The CDR3 runs to 18 residues.

The sample holds many counts of this clonotype. The genes are TRBV6-6 and TRBJ1-5, with D possibly being TRBD1 (6 bases). Trimming stripped 1 base from V and 6 bases from J, with 13 bases between. Germline CDR1 and CDR2: MNHNY and SVGAGI (reference sequence). The CDR3 contains 15 residues. CDR3 in amino acids: CASSYYAGEGQPQHF. CDR3 in DNA: TGTGCCAGCAGTTACTACGCAGGGGAGGGTCAGCCCCAGCATTTT.

The chain is built from TRBV7-9 and TRBJ2-7; 10 nucleotides match TRBD2. V lost 5 bases, J lost 2 bases, and 6 bases stayed unmatched. The CDR3 loop spans 15 amino acids. CDR1 and CDR2 (germline): SEHNR, FQNEAQ (reference sequence). The CDR3 nucleotides are TGTGCCAGCAGCCCCATAGCGGGAGGTACCTACGAGCAGTACTTC. It codes for CASSPIAGGTYEQYF.

The DNA of the CDR3 is TGTGCCAGCAGCACCCAAACAGGGGGGGATCAGCCCCAGCATTTT. Translated, it gives CASSTQTGGDQPQHF. V and J are TRBV2 and TRBJ1-5; 8 nucleotides align to TRBD1. This CDR3 is built from 15 residues. CDR1 and CDR2 from the germline V gene are SNHLY and FYNNEI. Trimming took 6 bases from V and 5 from J; bases not matched to a gene: 9. Using reference TRBV2 and TRBJ1-5 for the parts outside the CDR3, the full variable domain is EPEVTQTPSHQVTQMGQEVILRCVPISNHLYFYWYRQILGQKVEFLVSFYNNEISEKSEIFDDQFSVERPDGSNFTLKIRSTKLEDSAMYFCASSTQTGGDQPQHFGDGTRLSIL.

At least ten counts were recorded for this clonotype. The chain joins TRBV13 to TRBJ2-5; weak D call: TRBD1 (5 bases). The CDR3 covers 15 residues. Deletions cut 1 base from V and 5 bases from J, with 14 bases between. Germline CDR1 and CDR2: PRHDT and FYEKMQ (reference sequence). This CDR3 reads CASSLVAGHGETQYF. The CDR3 nucleotides read TGTGCCAGCAGCTTAGTGGCAGGGCACGGGGAGACCCAGTACTTC. Supplemented by reference TRBV13 and TRBJ2-5, the full variable domain reads AAGVIQSPRHLIKEKRETATLKCYPIPRHDTVYWYQQGPGQDPQFLISFYEKMQSDKGSIPDRFSAQQFSDYHSELNMSSLELGDSALYFCASSLVAGHGETQYFGPGTRLLVL.

CDR3 bases: TGTGCCATCAGTGACCTGGGGACGGTTGCTAACTATGGCTACACCTTC. This gives the protein CAISDLGTVANYGYTF. The rearrangement links TRBV10-3 to TRBJ1-2, with D tentatively TRBD1 (5 bases). V was trimmed by 3 bases and J by 0 bases, leaving 14 bases between them. Germline V gene lookup returns CDR1 ENHRY and CDR2 SYGVKD. CDR3 length: 16 residues.

This clonotype was observed many times. The chain combines TRBV20-1 with TRBJ2-5, with 12 bases identical to TRBD2. CDR1 is DFQATT, CDR2 SNEGSKA, per germline (reference sequence). The CDR3 is made up of 15 amino acids. J was trimmed by 4 bases and V by 6 bases; bases with no gene match: 9. This CDR3 reads CSAPRLAGGGETQYF. As DNA, the CDR3 is TGCAGTGCCCCCAGGCTAGCGGGAGGGGGAGAGACCCAGTACTTC.

Ten or more counts support this clonotype. The chain uses TRBV6-2 or TRBV6-3 and TRBJ2-5; 14 bases match TRBD2. CDR3 size: 17 residues. After removal of 6 bases from V and 3 bases from J, the junction contained 9 bases not matched to a gene. The germline gives CDR1 MNHEY, CDR2 SVGEGT. The CDR3 DNA follows: TGTGCCAGCAGGCCCGGACTAGCGGGGGGCCGGAAAGAGACCCAGTACTTC. Its translation: CASRPGLAGGRKETQYF.